A few counts support the clone carrying this T cell receptor beta chain. The antigen remains unidentified. This table comes from immunoSEQ multiplex PCR, and its TCRdb copy is limited to in-frame clones, with some not included. This table holds roughly 48,000 clones, about 81% found once. The sample belongs to a study of radiotherapy plus CTLA-4 blockade in lung cancer. Study information: Among all patients, about 19% showed objective responses, while roughly 28% had disease control.

Notes on the study in general: Clones derived from tumor TCRs expanded in blood after radiotherapy plus ipilimumab.

This material consisted of peripheral blood, taken from a patient treated with radiotherapy plus ipilimumab. The origin of this receptor is a human donor with non-small cell lung cancer who had stable disease on radiotherapy plus ipilimumab.

The CDR3 DNA follows: TGTGCCAGCACCGCCGGGGGTTATCAGCCCCAGCATTTT. This translates into CASTAGGYQPQHF. The chain has TRBV28 and TRBJ1-5; weak D call: TRBD1 (5 bases). There are 13 residues in the CDR3. Trimming left V 7 bases short and J 5 bases short, with 12 bases between. The germline V gene has CDR1 MDHEN and CDR2 SYDVKM.